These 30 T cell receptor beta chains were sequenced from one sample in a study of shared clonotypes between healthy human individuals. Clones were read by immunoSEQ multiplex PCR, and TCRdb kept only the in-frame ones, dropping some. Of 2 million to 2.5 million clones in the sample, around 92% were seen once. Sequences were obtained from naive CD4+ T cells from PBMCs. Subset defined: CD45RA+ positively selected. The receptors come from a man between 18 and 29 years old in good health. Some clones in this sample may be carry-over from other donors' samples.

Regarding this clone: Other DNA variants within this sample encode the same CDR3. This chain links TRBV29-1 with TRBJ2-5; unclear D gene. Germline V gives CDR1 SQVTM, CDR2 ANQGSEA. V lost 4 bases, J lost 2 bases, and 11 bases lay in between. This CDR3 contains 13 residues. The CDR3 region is CSVVMSDQETQYF. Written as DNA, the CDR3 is TGCAGCGTTGTTATGTCGGATCAAGAGACCCAGTACTTC.

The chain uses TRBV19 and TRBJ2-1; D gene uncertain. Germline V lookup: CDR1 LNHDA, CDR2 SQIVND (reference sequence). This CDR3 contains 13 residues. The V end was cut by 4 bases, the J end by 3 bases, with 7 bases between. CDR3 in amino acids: CASSTNSYNEQFF. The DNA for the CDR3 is TGTGCCAGTAGTACGAATAGCTACAATGAGCAGTTCTTC.

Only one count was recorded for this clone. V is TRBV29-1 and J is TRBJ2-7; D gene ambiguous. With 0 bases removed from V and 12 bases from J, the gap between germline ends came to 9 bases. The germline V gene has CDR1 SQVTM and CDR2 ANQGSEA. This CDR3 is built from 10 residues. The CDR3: CSVEEGIAYF. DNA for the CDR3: TGCAGCGTTGAAGAGGGAATTGCGTACTTC.

The CDR3 DNA is TGTGCCAGCAGCCCCGGGACTAGCCAGTTCTACGAGCAGTACTTC. Protein product: CASSPGTSQFYEQYF. The J gene is TRBJ2-7, the V gene TRBV7-2, with 9 bases aligning to TRBD2. This CDR3 is built from 15 residues. Germline CDR1 SGHTA, CDR2 FQGNSA. V was clipped by 5 bases and J by 3 bases; unmatched bases: 8. The whole variable domain, filled in from reference TRBV7-2 and TRBJ2-7, reads GAGVSQSPSNKVTEKGKDVELRCDPISGHTALYWYRQSLGQGLEFLIYFQGNSAPDKSGLPSDRFSAERTGGSVSTLTIQRTQQEDSAVYLCASSPGTSQFYEQYFGPGTRLTVT.

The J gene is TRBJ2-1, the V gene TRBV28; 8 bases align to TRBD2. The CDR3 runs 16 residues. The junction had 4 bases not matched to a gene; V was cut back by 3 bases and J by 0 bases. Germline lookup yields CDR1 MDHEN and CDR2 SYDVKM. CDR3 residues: CASSLASGSSYNEQFF. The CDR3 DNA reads TGTGCCAGCAGTTTGGCCAGCGGGAGCTCCTACAATGAGCAGTTCTTC.

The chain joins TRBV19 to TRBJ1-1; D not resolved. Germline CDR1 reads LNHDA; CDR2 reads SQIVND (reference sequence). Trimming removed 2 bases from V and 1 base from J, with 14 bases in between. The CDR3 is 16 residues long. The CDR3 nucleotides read TGTGCCAGTAGTATAATATCTACAACTGGGAACACTGAAGCTTTCTTT. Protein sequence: CASSIISTTGNTEAFF.

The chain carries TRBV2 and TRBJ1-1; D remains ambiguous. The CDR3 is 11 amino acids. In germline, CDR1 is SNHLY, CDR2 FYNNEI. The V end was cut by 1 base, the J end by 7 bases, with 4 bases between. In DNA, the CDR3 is TGTGCCAGCAGTGAAGTGGGTGAAGCTTTCTTT. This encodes CASSEVGEAFF.

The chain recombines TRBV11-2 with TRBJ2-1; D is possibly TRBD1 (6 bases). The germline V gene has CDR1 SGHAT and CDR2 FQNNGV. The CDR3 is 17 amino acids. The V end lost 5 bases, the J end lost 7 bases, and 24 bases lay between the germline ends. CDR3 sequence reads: CASSPIQGPDFENEQFF. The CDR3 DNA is TGTGCCAGCAGCCCCATCCAGGGGCCCGATTTCGAGAATGAGCAGTTCTTC.

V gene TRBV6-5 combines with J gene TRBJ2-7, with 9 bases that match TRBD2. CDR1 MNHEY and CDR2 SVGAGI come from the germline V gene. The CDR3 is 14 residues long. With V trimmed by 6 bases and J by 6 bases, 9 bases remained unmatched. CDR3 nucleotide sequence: TGTGCCAGCAGACGGACTAGCGAGAGTCCCGAGCAGTACTTC. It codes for CASRRTSESPEQYF.

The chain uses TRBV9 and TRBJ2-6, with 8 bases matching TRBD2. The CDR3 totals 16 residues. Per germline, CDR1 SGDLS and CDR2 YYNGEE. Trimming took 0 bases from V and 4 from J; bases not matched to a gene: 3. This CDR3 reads CASSVAGGVGANVLTF. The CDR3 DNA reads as TGTGCCAGCAGCGTAGCGGGAGGGGTCGGGGCCAACGTCCTGACTTTC.

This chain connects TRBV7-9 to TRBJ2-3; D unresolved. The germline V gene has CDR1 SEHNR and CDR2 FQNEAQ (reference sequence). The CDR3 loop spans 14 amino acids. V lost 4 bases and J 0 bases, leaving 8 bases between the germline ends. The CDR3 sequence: CASSSHTSTDTQYF. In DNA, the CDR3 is TGTGCCAGCAGCTCCCATACTAGCACAGATACGCAGTATTTT.

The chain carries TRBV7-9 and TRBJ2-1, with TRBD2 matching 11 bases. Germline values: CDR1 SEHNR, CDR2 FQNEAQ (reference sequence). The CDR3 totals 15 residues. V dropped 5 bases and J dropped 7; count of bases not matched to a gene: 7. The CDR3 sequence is CASSPRGLAANEQFF. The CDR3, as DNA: TGTGCCAGCAGCCCGAGGGGACTAGCGGCAAATGAGCAGTTCTTC.

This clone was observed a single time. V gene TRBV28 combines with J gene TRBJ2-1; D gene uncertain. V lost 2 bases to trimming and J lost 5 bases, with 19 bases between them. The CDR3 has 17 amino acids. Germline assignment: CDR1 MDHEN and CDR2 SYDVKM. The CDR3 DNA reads TGTGCCAGCAGTTTAATTGGTGGAAAGCCGCCCGACAATGAGCAGTTCTTC. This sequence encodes CASSLIGGKPPDNEQFF.

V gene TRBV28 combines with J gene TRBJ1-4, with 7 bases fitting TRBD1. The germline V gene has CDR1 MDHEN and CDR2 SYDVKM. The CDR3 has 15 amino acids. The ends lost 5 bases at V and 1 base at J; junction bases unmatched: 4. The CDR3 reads CASSVYRGTNEKLFF. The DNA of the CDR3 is TGTGCCAGCAGTGTCTACAGGGGAACTAATGAAAAACTGTTTTTT.

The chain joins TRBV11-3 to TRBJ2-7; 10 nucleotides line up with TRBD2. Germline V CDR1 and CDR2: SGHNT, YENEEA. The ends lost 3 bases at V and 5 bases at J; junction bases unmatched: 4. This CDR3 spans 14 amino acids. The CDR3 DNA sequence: TGTGCCAGCAGCTTGGCTAGCGGGAGTAACGAGCAGTACTTC. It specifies CASSLASGSNEQYF. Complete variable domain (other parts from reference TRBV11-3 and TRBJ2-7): EAGVVQSPRYKIIEKKQPVAFWCNPISGHNTLYWYLQNLGQGPELLIRYENEEAVDDSQLPKDRFSAERLKGVDSTLKIQPAELGDSAVYLCASSLASGSNEQYFGPGTRLTVT.

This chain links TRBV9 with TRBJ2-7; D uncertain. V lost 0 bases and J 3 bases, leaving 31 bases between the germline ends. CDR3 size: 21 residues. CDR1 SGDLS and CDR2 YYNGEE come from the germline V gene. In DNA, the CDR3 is TGTGCCAGCAGCGTAGCTCGTAGGTGCAGGTCCATCCCGTCACGGCGCTACGAGCAGTACTTC. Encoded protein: CASSVARRCRSIPSRRYEQYF. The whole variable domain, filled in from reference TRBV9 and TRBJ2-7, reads DSGVTQTPKHLITATGQRVTLRCSPRSGDLSVYWYQQSLDQGLQFLIQYYNGEERAKGNILERFSAQQFPDLHSELNLSSLELGDSALYFCASSVARRCRSIPSRRYEQYFGPGTRLTVT.

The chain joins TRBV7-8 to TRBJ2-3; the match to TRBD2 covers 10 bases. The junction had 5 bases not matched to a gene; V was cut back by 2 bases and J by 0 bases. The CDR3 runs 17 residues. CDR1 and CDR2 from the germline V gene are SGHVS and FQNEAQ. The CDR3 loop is CASSLRSSGSSTDTQYF. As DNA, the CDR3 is TGTGCCAGCAGCTTACGTTCTAGCGGGAGTAGCACAGATACGCAGTATTTT.

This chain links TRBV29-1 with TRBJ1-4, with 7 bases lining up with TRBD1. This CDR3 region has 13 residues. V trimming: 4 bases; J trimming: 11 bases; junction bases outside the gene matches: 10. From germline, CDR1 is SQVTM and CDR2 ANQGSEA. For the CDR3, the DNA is TGCAGCGTTGGTGGTGGACAGGACAGGAAACTGTTTTTT. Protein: CSVGGGQDRKLFF.

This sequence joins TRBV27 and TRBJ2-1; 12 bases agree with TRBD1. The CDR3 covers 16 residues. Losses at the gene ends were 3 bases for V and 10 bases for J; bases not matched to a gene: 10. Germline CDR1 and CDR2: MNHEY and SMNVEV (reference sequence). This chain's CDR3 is CASSFLPGQGAGEQFF. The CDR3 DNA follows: TGTGCCAGCAGTTTCCTTCCGGGACAGGGGGCAGGAGAGCAGTTCTTC.

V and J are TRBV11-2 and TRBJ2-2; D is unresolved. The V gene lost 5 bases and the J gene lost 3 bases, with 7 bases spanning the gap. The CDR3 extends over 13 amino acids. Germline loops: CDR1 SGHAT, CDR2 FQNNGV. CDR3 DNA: TGTGCCAGCAGCCCCCGTCACACCGGGGAGCTGTTTTTT. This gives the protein CASSPRHTGELFF.

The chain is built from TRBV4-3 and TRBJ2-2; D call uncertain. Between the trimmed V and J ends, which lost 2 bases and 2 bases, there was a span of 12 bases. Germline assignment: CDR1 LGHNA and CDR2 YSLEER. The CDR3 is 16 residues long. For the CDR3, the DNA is TGCGCCAGCAGCCAAATCCCGGGCGGAAACACCGGGGAGCTGTTTTTT. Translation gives CASSQIPGGNTGELFF.

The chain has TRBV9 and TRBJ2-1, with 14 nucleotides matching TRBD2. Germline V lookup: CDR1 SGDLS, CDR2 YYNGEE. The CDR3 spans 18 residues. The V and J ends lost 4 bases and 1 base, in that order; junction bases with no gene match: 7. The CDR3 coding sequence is TGTGCCAGCAGCACGGGACTAGCGGGAGCTTCGTCCTACAATGAGCAGTTCTTC. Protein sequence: CASSTGLAGASSYNEQFF. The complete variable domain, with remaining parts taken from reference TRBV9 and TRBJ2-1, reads DSGVTQTPKHLITATGQRVTLRCSPRSGDLSVYWYQQSLDQGLQFLIQYYNGEERAKGNILERFSAQQFPDLHSELNLSSLELGDSALYFCASSTGLAGASSYNEQFFGPGTRLTVL.

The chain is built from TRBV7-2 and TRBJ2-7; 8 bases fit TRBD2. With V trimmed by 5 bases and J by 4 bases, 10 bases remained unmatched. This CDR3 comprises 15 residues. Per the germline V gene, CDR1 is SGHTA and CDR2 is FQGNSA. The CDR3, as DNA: TGTGCCAGCAGCCGGGGACCCGCGGGAGGATACGAGCAGTACTTC. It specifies CASSRGPAGGYEQYF.

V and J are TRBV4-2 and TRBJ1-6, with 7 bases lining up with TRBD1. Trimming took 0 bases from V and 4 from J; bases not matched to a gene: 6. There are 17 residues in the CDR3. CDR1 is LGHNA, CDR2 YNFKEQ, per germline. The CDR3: CASSQDPGTVYNSPLHF. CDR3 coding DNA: TGTGCCAGCAGCCAAGATCCCGGGACAGTTTATAATTCACCCCTCCACTTT.

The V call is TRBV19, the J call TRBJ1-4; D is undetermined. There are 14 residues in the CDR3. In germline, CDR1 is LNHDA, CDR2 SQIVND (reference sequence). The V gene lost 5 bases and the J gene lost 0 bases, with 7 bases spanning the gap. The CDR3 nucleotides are TGTGCCAGTAGTGTGGATGCAACTAATGAAAAACTGTTTTTT. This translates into CASSVDATNEKLFF.

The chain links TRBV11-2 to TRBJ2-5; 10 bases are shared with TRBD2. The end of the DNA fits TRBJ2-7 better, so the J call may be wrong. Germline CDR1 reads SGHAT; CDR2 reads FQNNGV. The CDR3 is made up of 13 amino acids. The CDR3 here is CASTPSGSYEQYF. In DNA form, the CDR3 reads TGTGCCAGCACCCCTAGCGGGAGCTACGAGCAGTACTTC.

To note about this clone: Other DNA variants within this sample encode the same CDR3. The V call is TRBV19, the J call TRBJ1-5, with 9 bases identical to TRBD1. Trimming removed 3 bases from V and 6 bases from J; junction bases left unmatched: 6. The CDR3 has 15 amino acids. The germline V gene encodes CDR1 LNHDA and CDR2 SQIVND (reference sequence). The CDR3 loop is CASSIGGTGSQPQHF. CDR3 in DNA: TGTGCCAGTAGTATTGGTGGGACAGGGTCTCAGCCCCAGCATTTT.

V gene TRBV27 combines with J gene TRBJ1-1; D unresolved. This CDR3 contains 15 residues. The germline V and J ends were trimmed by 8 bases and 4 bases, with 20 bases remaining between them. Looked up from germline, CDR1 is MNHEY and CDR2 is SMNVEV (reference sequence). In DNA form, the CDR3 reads TGTGCCAGCTGTAGTGGCTTTTGGGTTTGCACTGAAGCTTTCTTT. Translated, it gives CASCSGFWVCTEAFF.

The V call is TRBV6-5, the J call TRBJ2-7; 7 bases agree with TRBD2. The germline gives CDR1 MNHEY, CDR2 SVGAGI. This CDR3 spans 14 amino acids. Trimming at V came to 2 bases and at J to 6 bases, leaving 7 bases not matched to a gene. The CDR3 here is CASSYGRVGGEQYF. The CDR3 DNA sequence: TGTGCCAGCAGTTACGGGAGGGTGGGCGGCGAGCAGTACTTC.

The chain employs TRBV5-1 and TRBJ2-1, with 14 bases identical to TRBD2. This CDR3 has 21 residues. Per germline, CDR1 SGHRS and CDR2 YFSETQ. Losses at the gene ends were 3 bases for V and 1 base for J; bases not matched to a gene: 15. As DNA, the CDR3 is TGCGCCAGCAGCTCCTATGGGACTAGCGGGAGTGTATCTAGGTCCTACAATGAGCAGTTCTTC. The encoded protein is CASSSYGTSGSVSRSYNEQFF.